Shown below are 13 T cell receptor beta chains from a single sample sequenced in a study of shared clonotypes between healthy human individuals. Measured with immunoSEQ multiplex PCR; TCRdb has only the in-frame clones, and not every one. This sample yields around 200,000 clones, of which 65% to 80% are seen a single time; roughly 10% belongs to the top ten. The sample taken for sequencing was memory CD4+ T cells sorted from blood. Subset here: CD45RA-negative fraction. The receptors originated from a man between 25 and 39 years old in good health.

This clone was observed once. The CDR3 DNA follows: TGTGCCAGCAGTCCTCAGGGGCAGCCCCAGCATTTT. This gives the protein CASSPQGQPQHF. The chain recombines TRBV6-1 with TRBJ1-5; possible D gene TRBD1, 6 bases. The CDR3 consists of 12 residues. Germline loops: CDR1 MNHNS, CDR2 SASEGT. Between the trimmed V and J ends, which lost 5 bases and 7 bases, there was a span of 9 bases.

V usage is TRBV2 and J usage is TRBJ2-1; 9 positions match TRBD1. Trimming removed 2 bases from V and 0 bases from J; junction bases left unmatched: 2. CDR1 SNHLY and CDR2 FYNNEI come from the germline V gene. CDR3 length: 16 residues. The CDR3 region has the DNA TGTGCCAGCAGTGAATTGGGACAGGGCTCCTACAATGAGCAGTTCTTC. This gives the protein CASSELGQGSYNEQFF.

The chain couples TRBV27 to TRBJ2-1; 11 positions match TRBD2. Germline CDR1 is MNHEY and CDR2 is SMNVEV (reference sequence). This CDR3 is built from 16 residues. With 2 bases clipped from V and 5 bases from J, the junction kept 5 bases outside the gene matches. CDR3 loop: CASSLGSGRVNNEQFF. The CDR3 DNA follows: TGTGCCAGCAGTTTAGGTAGCGGGAGGGTAAACAATGAGCAGTTCTTC.

The chain employs TRBV7-3 and TRBJ2-2; no firm D call. This CDR3 comprises 16 residues. The germline gives CDR1 SGHTA, CDR2 FQGTGA. The V gene lost 5 bases and the J gene lost 5 bases, with 18 bases spanning the gap. For the CDR3, the DNA is TGTGCCAGCAGCCCCACGGCACGCCTGGGGACCGGGGAGCTGTTTTTT. It is translated as CASSPTARLGTGELFF.

This clone appeared many times. The chain joins TRBV30 to TRBJ1-2, with D possibly TRBD1 on 6 matching bases. Germline CDR1 GTSNPN, CDR2 SVGIG (reference sequence). The CDR3 extends over 14 amino acids. V lost 5 bases to trimming and J lost 2 bases, with 15 bases between them. Here the CDR3 reads CAWGKNRDNYGYTF. CDR3 DNA: TGTGCCTGGGGAAAGAACAGGGACAACTATGGCTACACCTTC.

This clone was detected once. The rearrangement links TRBV7-2 to TRBJ2-3; D not certain. Trimming removed 3 bases at V and 13 bases at J, with 11 bases between. This CDR3 is 11 amino acids long. The germline V gene encodes CDR1 SGHTA and CDR2 FQGNSA. Here the CDR3 DNA reads TGTGCCAGCAGCTTTACGCCATGGGAGTATTTT. This gives the protein CASSFTPWEYF.

In its sample, this clone was seen once. V and J are TRBV9 and TRBJ2-3, with unresolved D. CDR3 length equals 16 residues. In germline, CDR1 is SGDLS, CDR2 YYNGEE. V lost 4 bases and J 0 bases, leaving 15 bases between the germline ends. CDR3 nucleotide sequence: TGTGCCAGCAGCCCACATGCAGGAGCAAGCACAGATACGCAGTATTTT. Its translation is CASSPHAGASTDTQYF.

The V call is TRBV11-3, the J call TRBJ1-1, with D unresolved. V was trimmed by 2 bases and J by 0 bases, leaving 7 bases between them. Germline CDR1 is SGHNT and CDR2 is YENEEA. CDR3 length equals 14 residues. The CDR3 loop is CASSLTDLNTEAFF. For the CDR3, the DNA is TGTGCCAGCAGCTTAACAGACTTGAACACTGAAGCTTTCTTT.

V and J are TRBV7-9 and TRBJ1-1; D gene unclear. CDR1 and CDR2 (germline): SEHNR, FQNEAQ (reference sequence). This CDR3 has 14 residues. V lost 6 bases and J lost 3, with 14 bases in between. The CDR3, as DNA: TGTGCCAGCAGTCAAAGACGGCGTTACACTGAAGCTTTCTTT. Amino acid sequence: CASSQRRRYTEAFF.

This clone was counted a few times. The chain couples TRBV18 to TRBJ2-2; 14 bases map to TRBD2. This CDR3 comprises 14 residues. The germline CDR1 and CDR2 sequences are KGHSH and LQKENI. V shed 8 bases and J 8 bases; nucleotides not matched to a gene: 4. DNA for the CDR3: TGTGCCAGCGCCGGGACTAGCGGGAGAGGGGAGCTGTTTTTT. Amino acid sequence: CASAGTSGRGELFF. Variable domain in full (rest from reference TRBV18 and TRBJ2-2): NAGVMQNPRHLVRRRGQEARLRCSPMKGHSHVYWYRQLPEEGLKFMVYLQKENIIDESGMPKERFSAEFPKEGPSILRIQQVVRGDSAAYFCASAGTSGRGELFFGEGSRLTVL.

The chain combines TRBV7-9 with TRBJ2-1; 9 bases line up with TRBD1. The CDR3 contains 19 residues. Germline V gene lookup returns CDR1 SEHNR and CDR2 FQNEAQ (reference sequence). Trimming removed 3 bases from V and 9 bases from J; junction bases left unmatched: 21. The CDR3, as DNA: TGTGCCAGCAGCTTTGGGACAGGGTTCGGCGGGAGCGCCTCGGGTGAGCAGTTCTTC. It yields the protein CASSFGTGFGGSASGEQFF. The variable domain in full, completed from reference TRBV7-9 and TRBJ2-1, reads DTGVSQNPRHKITKRGQNVTFRCDPISEHNRLYWYRQTLGQGPEFLTYFQNEAQLEKSRLLSDRFSAERPKGSFSTLEIQRTEQGDSAMYLCASSFGTGFGGSASGEQFFGPGTRLTVL.

The chain couples TRBV30 to TRBJ2-4; unclear D gene. V lost 0 bases and J 11 bases, leaving 11 bases between the germline ends. Germline loops: CDR1 GTSNPN, CDR2 SVGIG (reference sequence). The CDR3 is 12 residues long. The DNA of the CDR3 is TGTGCCTGGAGTGTATCGGCGTTAGTTCAGTACTTC. It encodes CAWSVSALVQYF.

The rearrangement joins TRBV15 to TRBJ2-3, with TRBD2 matching over 11 bases. Trimming cost V 0 bases and J 8 bases; bases outside gene matches: 10. The CDR3 sequence is 17 residues long. The germline V gene has CDR1 LNHNV and CDR2 YYDKDF (reference sequence). The CDR3 here is CATSRDYSGRAGGTQYF. The DNA for the CDR3 is TGTGCCACCAGCAGAGATTATAGCGGGAGGGCAGGAGGTACGCAGTATTTT.